A single sample is the source of the 26 T cell receptor beta chains below, sequenced in a study of blood T cell repertoires in COVID-19. TCRdb's table, derived via immunoSEQ multiplex PCR, lists solely in-frame clones and lacks some. The data show 110,000 to 150,000 clones, 75% to 85% seen once. The sequencing sample was made of peripheral blood. The receptor source for this set is a man aged 60 to 75 with active or convalescent COVID-19.

This chain links TRBV19 with TRBJ1-2; D is ambiguous. V was cut by 0 bases and J by 0 bases, with 11 bases left in between. Germline V gene data show CDR1 as LNHDA and CDR2 as SQIVND (reference sequence). The CDR3 loop spans 16 amino acids. CDR3 in amino acids: CASSIDRRETNYGYTF. CDR3 nucleotides: TGTGCCAGTAGTATAGATAGGAGGGAAACTAACTATGGCTACACCTTC.

The V gene is TRBV7-8, the J gene TRBJ1-2; 7 bases line up with TRBD1. V dropped 5 bases and J dropped 4; count of bases not matched to a gene: 7. The CDR3 sequence is 14 residues long. Germline loops: CDR1 SGHVS, CDR2 FQNEAQ. DNA of the CDR3: TGTGCCAGCAGCCCGGACAGGACCAGCTATGGCTACACCTTC. Protein: CASSPDRTSYGYTF.

This sequence joins TRBV3-1 (or the pseudogene TRBV3-2) and TRBJ1-1; the D gene is possibly TRBD1 (5 bases). Germline assignment: CDR1 LGHDT and CDR2 YNNKEL (reference sequence). V was shortened by 8 bases and J by 4 bases, with 8 bases between the two germline ends. The CDR3 runs 11 residues. The CDR3 loop reads CASGRATEAFF. The CDR3 region has the DNA TGTGCCAGCGGCAGGGCCACTGAAGCTTTCTTT.

The chain is built from TRBV19 and TRBJ1-5, with D possibly matching TRBD1 (6 bases). The CDR3 extends over 11 amino acids. CDR1 LNHDA and CDR2 SQIVND come from the germline V gene (reference sequence). V was shortened by 3 bases and J by 14 bases, with 11 bases between the two germline ends. The CDR3 DNA sequence: TGTGCCAGTAGTATTGGAGGACAGAAGCATTTT. Protein sequence: CASSIGGQKHF.

This sequence joins TRBV7-9 and TRBJ2-1, with TRBD1 matching over 10 bases. Germline V CDR1 and CDR2: SEHNR, FQNEAQ (reference sequence). The CDR3 is 16 residues long. V shed 4 bases and J 8 bases; nucleotides not matched to a gene: 11. CDR3 bases: TGTGCCAGCAGCTCCTCGGCGGGACAGGGGATAGATGAGCAGTTCTTC. Translated: CASSSSAGQGIDEQFF.

The chain's CDR3 is CASSPTTGTQGEKLFF. For the CDR3, the DNA is TGCGCCAGCAGCCCTACTACCGGGACACAGGGTGAAAAACTGTTTTTT. The chain links TRBV5-1 to TRBJ1-4; the D gene is possibly TRBD1 (6 bases). The CDR3 contains 16 residues. Per the germline V gene, CDR1 is SGHRS and CDR2 is YFSETQ. Trimming removed 4 bases from V and 7 bases from J, with 20 bases in between.

The J gene is TRBJ2-1, the V gene TRBV6-2 or TRBV6-3, with D uncertain. The CDR3 is made up of 11 amino acids. Germline-derived CDR1 and CDR2 are MNHEY and SVGEGT. V was shortened by 5 bases and J by 7 bases, with 6 bases between the two germline ends. CDR3 DNA: TGTGCCAGCAGTAAGCTTAATGAGCAGTTCTTC. This encodes CASSKLNEQFF.

This chain links TRBV21-1 with TRBJ2-7; the table's D gene call, TRBD2, was not cross checked with the DNA. TRBV21-1 is marked as a pseudogene. This CDR3 is 15 amino acids long. The CDR3 is CASSKSFREGYEQYF. The DNA of the CDR3 is TGTGCCAGCAGCAAAAGTTTCAGGGAGGGCTACGAGCAGTACTTC.

This chain links TRBV20-1 with TRBJ1-1; D is possibly TRBD1 (5 bases). CDR3 size: 11 residues. CDR1 is DFQATT, CDR2 SNEGSKA, per germline (reference sequence). CDR3: CSAGGTTEAFF. The CDR3 DNA sequence: TGCAGCGCGGGGGGGACCACTGAAGCTTTCTTT.

The V and J genes are TRBV7-2 and TRBJ2-1, with TRBD1 identical over 11 bases. The germline CDR1 and CDR2 sequences are SGHTA and FQGNSA. CDR3 length: 17 residues. V lost 5 bases, J lost 5 bases, and 11 bases stayed unmatched. CDR3 sequence (DNA): TGTGCCAGCAGCCCCGGACAGGGGGCAAAACTCAACAATGAGCAGTTCTTC. Its translation is CASSPGQGAKLNNEQFF.

This rearrangement joins TRBV5-4 to TRBJ2-3; 9 positions match TRBD2. This CDR3 spans 15 amino acids. The germline V gene encodes CDR1 SGHNT and CDR2 YYREEE (reference sequence). V shed 2 bases and J 2 bases; nucleotides not matched to a gene: 3. This CDR3 is CASSFPSGNTDTQYF. The CDR3 DNA is TGTGCCAGCAGCTTCCCTAGCGGGAACACAGATACGCAGTATTTT.

The chain is built from TRBV6-1 and TRBJ1-2; 8 positions match TRBD1. CDR3 length: 18 residues. Germline lookup yields CDR1 MNHNS and CDR2 SASEGT. V gave up 2 bases and J gave up 3 bases; unmatched junction bases: 14. The DNA of the CDR3 is TGTGCCAGCAGTGAACCCTGGTACAGGGGGAATTCTGACTATGGCTACACCTTC. Translation: CASSEPWYRGNSDYGYTF.

V is TRBV3-1 (or the pseudogene TRBV3-2) and J is TRBJ1-2; D gene ambiguous. Looked up from germline, CDR1 is LGHDT and CDR2 is YNNKEL (reference sequence). The length of the CDR3 is 11 residues. Trimming removed 2 bases from V and 8 bases from J, with 6 bases in between. The CDR3 loop reads CASSQLEGYTF. The DNA of the CDR3 is TGTGCCAGCAGCCAATTAGAGGGCTACACCTTC.

The rearrangement joins TRBV19 to TRBJ2-7; D gene ambiguous. With 2 bases removed from V and 3 bases from J, the gap between germline ends came to 8 bases. CDR1 is LNHDA and CDR2 is SQIVND in the germline V gene (reference sequence). This CDR3 region has 13 residues. CDR3 nucleotide sequence: TGTGCCAGTAGTATACACGGTGACTACGAGCAGTACTTC. It is translated as CASSIHGDYEQYF.

This chain links TRBV6-2 or TRBV6-3 with TRBJ1-1; a weak D match, TRBD1 (6 bases). This CDR3 comprises 14 residues. Germline lookup yields CDR1 MNHEY and CDR2 SVGEGT. V lost 0 bases and J lost 5, with 10 bases in between. The CDR3 protein is CASSYSTGKTEAFF. The CDR3 DNA reads as TGTGCCAGCAGTTACTCAACAGGGAAGACTGAAGCTTTCTTT.

This chain connects TRBV7-9 to TRBJ1-2, with D tentatively TRBD1 (5 bases). Trimming took 5 bases from V and 3 from J, leaving 16 bases between them. CDR1 and CDR2 (germline): SEHNR, FQNEAQ (reference sequence). The CDR3 length is 15 residues. As DNA, the CDR3 is TGTGCCAGCAGCATGACTGGACACCCACACTATGGCTACACCTTC. Translation: CASSMTGHPHYGYTF.

The chain carries TRBV3-1 (or the pseudogene TRBV3-2) and TRBJ2-3; TRBD1 matches at 8 bases. Trimming at V came to 1 base and at J to 4 bases, leaving 7 bases not matched to a gene. This CDR3 comprises 16 residues. The germline V gene has CDR1 LGHDT and CDR2 YNNKEL (reference sequence). CDR3: CASSQVPGGIPDTQYF. The CDR3 region has the DNA TGTGCCAGCAGCCAAGTTCCAGGGGGCATCCCAGATACGCAGTATTTT.

The rearrangement links TRBV6-5 to TRBJ1-6, with TRBD1 matching 10 bases. V shed 4 bases, J shed 8 bases, and the junction held 8 bases outside the gene matches. Germline V gene sequence: CDR1 MNHEY, CDR2 SVGAGI. There are 16 residues in the CDR3. The CDR3 DNA is TGTGCCAGCAGTTCGACAGGGGGCGATATGTATTCACCCCTCCACTTT. Its protein product is CASSSTGGDMYSPLHF.

The gene calls are TRBV9 and TRBJ2-2; TRBD1 agrees at 7 bases. Trimming removed 4 bases from V and 0 bases from J; junction bases left unmatched: 6. CDR3 length: 16 amino acids. Germline values: CDR1 SGDLS, CDR2 YYNGEE. CDR3 sequence reads: CASSRRGTANTGELFF. In DNA, the CDR3 is TGTGCCAGCAGCCGCAGGGGGACAGCGAACACCGGGGAGCTGTTTTTT.

This clone was detected only a few times. This chain uses TRBV10-2 with TRBJ1-1; no reliable D call. There are 12 residues in the CDR3. Germline V gene sequence: CDR1 WSHSY, CDR2 SAAADI. The germline V and J ends were trimmed by 8 bases and 4 bases, with 11 bases remaining between them. For the CDR3, the DNA is TGCGCCAGCCACGGAGGTATCACTGAAGCTTTCTTT. Amino acids: CASHGGITEAFF.

The rearrangement links TRBV29-1 to TRBJ1-2; D is unresolved. V was cut by 7 bases and J by 1 base, with 7 bases left in between. This CDR3 is built from 11 residues. CDR1 SQVTM and CDR2 ANQGSEA come from the germline V gene. Here the CDR3 DNA reads TGCAGCGGAACTGATAACTATGGCTACACCTTC. Amino acids: CSGTDNYGYTF.

The chain links TRBV27 to TRBJ1-1; D unclear. The length of the CDR3 is 13 residues. Trimming removed 9 bases at V and 2 bases at J, with 13 bases between. CDR1 and CDR2 (germline): MNHEY, SMNVEV (reference sequence). The CDR3 sequence is CASSPPGNTEAFF. The CDR3 DNA sequence: TGTGCCAGTAGCCCTCCGGGAAACACTGAAGCTTTCTTT.

The J gene is TRBJ2-6, the V gene TRBV19, with TRBD1 matching 7 bases. Germline values: CDR1 LNHDA, CDR2 SQIVND (reference sequence). This CDR3 is built from 19 residues. Germline trimming cut 1 base from V and 0 bases from J; bases unmatched to any gene: 9. CDR3 in amino acids: CASSIASGTASSGANVLTF. In nucleotides, the CDR3 is TGTGCCAGTAGTATAGCCTCCGGGACAGCCAGCTCTGGGGCCAACGTCCTGACTTTC.

The chain combines TRBV9 with TRBJ1-1; D is ambiguous. The CDR3 totals 15 residues. Germline V gene data show CDR1 as SGDLS and CDR2 as YYNGEE. The V end was cut by 4 bases, the J end by 4 bases, with 17 bases between. CDR3 region: CASSPSGVLGTEAFF. In DNA, the CDR3 is TGTGCCAGCAGCCCCTCCGGGGTCCTGGGCACTGAAGCTTTCTTT.

This clone has more than one count but fewer than ten. The chain combines TRBV7-9 with TRBJ1-1, with TRBD1 identical over 8 bases. This CDR3 region has 13 residues. Losses at the gene ends were 4 bases for V and 6 bases for J; bases not matched to a gene: 4. Germline CDR1 SEHNR, CDR2 FQNEAQ (reference sequence). In DNA, the CDR3 is TGTGCCAGCAGCTGGACAGGGTCTCCTGAAGCTTTCTTT. It yields the protein CASSWTGSPEAFF.

This clone was detected once. This sequence joins TRBV27 and TRBJ1-5; tentatively, D is TRBD1 (6 bases). The germline V and J ends were trimmed by 6 bases and 0 bases, with 9 bases remaining between them. From germline, CDR1 is MNHEY and CDR2 SMNVEV (reference sequence). The CDR3 spans 14 residues. CDR3 loop: CASRQGYSNQPQHF. Here the CDR3 DNA reads TGTGCCAGCAGACAGGGCTATAGCAATCAGCCCCAGCATTTT.